Listed below are T cell receptor beta chains from one sample, sequenced in a study of tumor-infiltrating lymphocytes in primary liver carcinoma. TCRdb passed the multiplex PCR reads through MiXCR, listing each CDR3 protein once. The repertoire has about 320,000 distinct CDR3 sequences, 60% to 80% of them found once; the top ten carry roughly 9%. Material: peripheral blood. The receptors originated from a man aged 40-49 years with primary liver carcinoma and hepatitis B virus infection. Each CDR3 is given with its conserved first and last residue. D genes are given only for firm matches. Size values are once, few and many counts, or a class for expanded clones, and some rows have none.

V gene,J gene,D gene,clone size,CDR3 protein,CDR3 DNA
TRBV6-6,TRBJ2-1,NA,NA,CASSYHVRRGGANEQFF,TGTGCCAGCAGTTACCACGTCCGGCGTGGTGGTGCGAATGAGCAGTTCTTC
TRBV28,TRBJ2-4,NA,few,CASSVPGLQNIQYF,TGTGCCAGCAGTGTACCCGGCCTTCAAAACATTCAGTACTTC
TRBV28,TRBJ1-3,NA,NA,CASSLYREVSGNTIYF,TGTGCCAGCAGTTTGTATAGGGAAGTCTCTGGAAACACCATATATTTT
TRBV6-2/TRBV6-3,TRBJ2-3,NA,few,CASSPMRGTAGVPDTQYF,TGTGCCAGCAGCCCCATGCGCGGGACAGCGGGAGTCCCAGATACGCAGTATTTT
TRBV28,TRBJ2-1,NA,few,CASSFPGTPSSNEQFF,TGTGCCAGCAGTTTTCCCGGGACTCCATCGTCCAATGAGCAGTTCTTC
TRBV28,TRBJ1-1,TRBD1,NA,CASSPPQGKNTEAFF,TGTGCCAGCAGTCCTCCACAGGGGAAGAACACTGAAGCTTTCTTT
TRBV29-1,TRBJ2-5,NA,NA,CSVPTRFGTQYF,TGCAGCGTCCCGACAAGGTTTGGGACCCAGTACTTC
TRBV14,TRBJ1-1,NA,once,CANSQGGGTEAFF,TGTGCCAACAGCCAAGGAGGGGGCACTGAAGCTTTCTTT
TRBV28,TRBJ2-7,NA,NA,CASSFTAVPYEQYF,TGTGCCAGCAGTTTTACCGCGGTCCCCTACGAGCAGTACTTC
TRBV28,TRBJ1-6,NA,NA,CASSFGGSVYNSPLHF,TGTGCCAGCAGTTTCGGGGGCTCCGTTTATAATTCACCCCTCCACTTT
TRBV5-1,TRBJ2-3,TRBD2,NA,CASGATSSTDTQYF,TGCGCCAGCGGCGCGACTAGCAGCACAGATACGCAGTATTTT
TRBV10-3,TRBJ2-1,TRBD2,many,CAISSVTSGRTRPYEQFF,TGTGCCATCTCGTCAGTCACTAGCGGGAGAACCCGTCCATATGAGCAGTTCTTC
TRBV19,TRBJ2-1,TRBD2,NA,CASSFGSSGTLNEQFF,TGTGCCAGCTCCTTCGGGTCTAGCGGGACTCTAAATGAGCAGTTCTTC
TRBV28,TRBJ2-7,NA,NA,CASSADRTYEQYF,TGTGCCAGCAGCGCCGACAGGACCTACGAGCAGTACTTC
TRBV6-1,TRBJ2-5,TRBD1,NA,CATSGQGYETQYF,TGTGCCACCAGTGGACAGGGATATGAGACCCAGTACTTC
TRBV11-1,TRBJ2-7,NA,once,CANSLEGLYEQYF,TGTGCCAACAGCTTAGAAGGTCTCTACGAGCAGTACTTT
TRBV11-2,TRBJ2-5,NA,NA,CASRDQETLYF,TGTGCCAGCAGAGATCAAGAGACCCTGTATTTC
TRBV11-2,TRBJ2-3,TRBD2,many,CASRGGTSGRWVSDTQYF,TGTGCCAGCAGGGGAGGGACTAGCGGGAGGTGGGTCTCAGATACGCAGTATTTT
TRBV4-2,TRBJ2-5,NA,many,CASSQAGETQYF,TGTGCCAGCAGCCAAGCAGGGGAGACCCAGTACTTC
TRBV11-3,TRBJ2-1,NA,NA,CASGLMRPINVQFF,TGTGCCAGCGGACTCATGAGGCCAATAAATGTGCAGTTCTTC
TRBV5-1,TRBJ2-1,NA,NA,CASSPAGGRGNEQFF,TGCGCCAGCAGCCCAGCGGGTGGCAGGGGTAATGAGCAGTTCTTC
TRBV10-3,TRBJ2-1,TRBD2,once,CAIAAQAGTSGSGGHNEQFF,TGTGCCATCGCAGCCCAAGCCGGGACTAGCGGGAGTGGGGGACACAATGAGCAGTTCTTC
TRBV5-5,TRBJ2-2,NA,few,CASSPRAFLNEGELFF,TGTGCCAGCAGCCCCCGGGCCTTTCTTAATGAAGGGGAGCTGTTTTTT
TRBV4-1,TRBJ2-7,TRBD2,many,CASSPSGSASYEQYF,TGCGCCAGCAGCCCTAGCGGGTCGGCCTCCTACGAGCAGTACTTC
TRBV29-1,TRBJ1-1,NA,many,CSVEPGWAMNTEAFF,TGCAGCGTTGAACCAGGGTGGGCGATGAACACTGAAGCTTTCTTT
TRBV6-6,TRBJ1-3,NA,few,CASSYGDRGNTIYF,TGTGCCAGCAGTTACGGAGACAGGGGAAACACCATATATTTT
TRBV11-1,TRBJ2-5,NA,NA,CASSLGASSVSFETKYF,TGTGCCAGCAGCCTAGGCGCGTCTAGCGTGAGTTTTGAGACCAAGTACTTC
TRBV28,TRBJ1-2,TRBD1,NA,CASSLIDRANYGYTF,TGTGCCAGCAGTTTAATCGACAGGGCCAACTATGGCTACACCTTC
TRBV11-1,TRBJ2-7,TRBD1,NA,CASSFGRPGGVASYEQYF,TGTGCCAGCAGCTTTGGTAGGCCAGGGGGCGTCGCCTCCTACGAGCAGTACTTT
TRBV30,TRBJ1-2,NA,NA,CAWDQGTAGGYTF,TGTGCCTGGGACCAAGGGACGGCAGGTGGCTACACCTTC
TRBV5-6,TRBJ2-5,NA,NA,CASSPKQGGWEETQYF,TGTGCCAGCAGCCCAAAACAGGGTGGATGGGAAGAGACCCAGTACTTC
TRBV30,TRBJ1-2,TRBD1,NA,CAWRGNRGSYGYTF,TGTGCCTGGAGGGGGAACAGGGGCAGCTATGGCTACACCTTC
TRBV6-6,TRBJ2-5,NA,NA,CASNPGGTEETQYF,TGTGCAAGCAACCCAGGGGGGACCGAAGAGACCCAGTACTTC
TRBV5-4,TRBJ1-1,TRBD1,NA,CASSSAGTGWTGAFF,TGTGCCAGCAGCTCCGCCGGGACAGGGTGGACTGGAGCTTTCTTT
TRBV7-8,TRBJ2-7,NA,NA,CASSRPGTSYEQYF,TGTGCCAGCAGCCGCCCCGGGACATCCTACGAGCAGTACTTC
TRBV25-1,TRBJ2-6,NA,few,CANSGSNSGANVLTF,TGTGCCAACAGTGGTTCGAACTCTGGGGCCAACGTCCTGACTTTC
TRBV5-5,TRBJ2-5,TRBD1,NA,CASSATGEETQYF,TGTGCCAGCAGCGCTACAGGGGAAGAGACCCAGTACTTC
TRBV29-1,TRBJ2-1,NA,few,CSVLGRDAYNEQFF,TGCAGCGTACTCGGACGGGACGCTTACAATGAGCAGTTCTTC
TRBV5-5,TRBJ2-6,NA,NA,CARSLDSGANVPTF,TGTGCCAGGAGCTTGGACTCTGGGGCCAACGTCCCGACTTTC
TRBV29-1,TRBJ1-5,NA,NA,CRVEGNRPQHF,TGCAGAGTTGAGGGGAATCGGCCCCAGCATTTT
TRBV7-9,TRBJ2-7,NA,few,CASSATGYEQYF,TGTGCCAGCAGCGCGACAGGCTACGAGCAGTACTTC
TRBV7-3,TRBJ2-7,NA,NA,CASSLTTGAYEQYF,TGTGCCAGCAGCTTAACTACCGGAGCCTACGAGCAGTACTTC
TRBV6-1,TRBJ1-2,NA,many,CASSEAPSRDDYGYTF,TGTGCCAGCAGTGAAGCGCCCTCGAGGGATGACTATGGCTACACCTTC
TRBV11-2,TRBJ2-5,NA,NA,CASSSIARGSGETQYF,TGTGCCAGTAGCTCCATAGCCCGTGGGTCTGGAGAGACCCAGTACTTC
TRBV6-6,TRBJ1-6,TRBD1,NA,CASRGQGNPPLHF,TGTGCCAGCAGAGGACAGGGTAATCCACCCCTCCACTTT
TRBV28,TRBJ1-1,NA,NA,CASSLLTGTTEAFF,TGTGCCAGCAGTTTATTAACAGGGACGACTGAAGCTTTCTTT
TRBV4-1,TRBJ2-5,NA,few,CASSQEPSNPETQYF,TGCGCCAGCAGCCAAGAGCCTAGCAATCCCGAGACCCAGTACTTC
TRBV11-2,TRBJ2-5,TRBD2,NA,CASSFGLAGSQETLYF,TGTGCCAGCAGCTTTGGACTAGCGGGAAGCCAAGAGACCCTGTACTTC
TRBV29-1,TRBJ2-5,TRBD2,many,CSVRTSGSWAETQYF,TGCAGCGTTCGGACTAGCGGGAGTTGGGCAGAGACCCAGTACTTC
TRBV30,TRBJ2-7,NA,NA,CAWGGLYEQYF,TGTGCCTGGGGGGGACTCTACGAGCAGTACTTC
TRBV6-2/TRBV6-3,TRBJ1-1,TRBD1,once,CASSDRGETFF,TGCGCCAGCAGTGACAGGGGTGAAACTTTCTTT